One sample yielded the 14 T cell receptor beta chains listed below, sequenced in a study of T cell clones after liver transplantation. TCRdb's copy holds only in-frame clones and misses some; the assay was immunoSEQ multiplex PCR. The sample consists of roughly 67,000 clones, 90% to 95% of them appearing once. This material consisted of CD4+ T cells from blood, taken 25 months after liver transplant. The source is a human patient who received a liver transplant. T cells may partly derive from the graft donor.

J is TRBJ1-1 and V is TRBV18; D is unclear. CDR1 is KGHSH and CDR2 is LQKENI in the germline V gene. The V end lost 0 bases, the J end lost 4 bases, and 15 bases lay between the germline ends. This CDR3 is 16 amino acids long. CDR3 loop: CASSPPSTWMGTEAFF. The CDR3 DNA sequence: TGTGCCAGCTCACCACCGAGTACTTGGATGGGCACTGAAGCTTTCTTT. Variable domain in full (rest from reference TRBV18 and TRBJ1-1): NAGVMQNPRHLVRRRGQEARLRCSPMKGHSHVYWYRQLPEEGLKFMVYLQKENIIDESGMPKERFSAEFPKEGPSILRIQQVVRGDSAAYFCASSPPSTWMGTEAFFGQGTRLTVV.

V gene TRBV11-3 combines with J gene TRBJ1-4; D is unresolved. In germline, CDR1 is SGHNT, CDR2 YENEEA. V shed 1 base and J shed 2 bases, with 5 bases lying between them. The CDR3 covers 14 residues. Here the CDR3 DNA reads TGTGCCAGCAGCTTAGGGTTTACTAATGAAAAACTGTTTTTT. Encoded protein: CASSLGFTNEKLFF.

The genes are TRBV19 and TRBJ1-1; the D is unclear. The length of the CDR3 is 13 residues. Germline lookup yields CDR1 LNHDA and CDR2 SQIVND (reference sequence). Trimming took off 8 bases at V and 1 base at J, with 11 bases between the two ends. The DNA of the CDR3 is TGTGCCAGTCGACATAGACAGAACACTGAAGCTTTCTTT. Its protein product is CASRHRQNTEAFF.

The rearrangement links TRBV30 to TRBJ1-5, with TRBD1 identical over 8 bases. Germline trimming cut 3 bases from V and 0 bases from J; bases unmatched to any gene: 10. This CDR3 contains 17 residues. CDR1 GTSNPN and CDR2 SVGIG come from the germline V gene (reference sequence). In nucleotides, the CDR3 is TGTGCCTGGAGGGGCGGACAGGGCTCCACTAGCAATCAGCCCCAGCATTTT. It codes for CAWRGGQGSTSNQPQHF.

This clone has just one count. The rearrangement uses TRBV6-6 and TRBJ2-7; D might be TRBD1 (6 bases). The CDR3 contains 14 residues. The germline V gene has CDR1 MNHNY and CDR2 SVGAGI (reference sequence). V was clipped by 5 bases and J by 6 bases, with 17 bases between them. The CDR3 DNA reads TGTGCCAGCAGTCCGACCCCTCTACAGGGCGAGCAGTACTTC. Translated: CASSPTPLQGEQYF.

The V and J genes are TRBV5-1 and TRBJ1-2; a weak D match, TRBD1 (5 bases). V was pared by 6 bases and J by 4 bases, with 13 bases between. Germline V gene data show CDR1 as SGHRS and CDR2 as YFSETQ. The CDR3 totals 13 residues. DNA for the CDR3: TGCGCCAGCATGGGGGTCCCTTCCTATGGCTACACCTTC. As protein: CASMGVPSYGYTF.

V usage is TRBV6-1 and J usage is TRBJ2-7, with D perhaps matching TRBD1 (5 bases). V lost 1 base to trimming and J lost 6 bases, with 13 bases between them. The germline V gene has CDR1 MNHNS and CDR2 SASEGT. CDR3 length: 14 residues. The CDR3 sequence: CASSEDRPTGEQYF. The DNA of the CDR3 is TGTGCCAGCAGTGAAGACAGGCCGACCGGCGAGCAGTACTTC.

The V gene is TRBV10-3, the J gene TRBJ2-3; TRBD2 matches 10 bases. Trimming cost V 3 bases and J 2 bases; bases outside gene matches: 8. The CDR3 is 17 amino acids. The germline V gene has CDR1 ENHRY and CDR2 SYGVKD. The CDR3 nucleotides read TGTGCCATCAGTGACCAACCCGGACTAGCGGCCACAGATACGCAGTATTTT. Protein product: CAISDQPGLAATDTQYF.

This chain links TRBV5-6 with TRBJ2-1, with TRBD1 matching over 11 bases. V was pared by 3 bases and J by 7 bases, with 15 bases of the junction left unmatched. The CDR3 length is 18 residues. Germline V gene lookup returns CDR1 SGHDT and CDR2 YYEEEE. CDR3 coding DNA: TGTGCCAGCAGCTCTGGCGCGTCGGACAGGGGGCGTCGGAATGAGCAGTTCTTC. It translates to CASSSGASDRGRRNEQFF.

This rearrangement joins TRBV28 to TRBJ2-2; perhaps TRBD1 as D (5 bases). Germline values: CDR1 MDHEN, CDR2 SYDVKM. The CDR3 loop spans 14 amino acids. V was pared by 5 bases and J by 4 bases, with 11 bases between. This CDR3 reads CASSPRTSTGELFF. In DNA form, the CDR3 reads TGTGCCAGCAGTCCTCGGACAAGCACCGGGGAGCTGTTTTTT. The complete variable domain, with remaining parts taken from reference TRBV28 and TRBJ2-2, reads DVKVTQSSRYLVKRTGEKVFLECVQDMDHENMFWYRQDPGLGLRLIYFSYDVKMKEKGDIPEGYSVSREKKERFSLILESASTNQTSMYLCASSPRTSTGELFFGEGSRLTVL.

The chain couples TRBV14 to TRBJ1-6; D is ambiguous. From germline, CDR1 is SGHDN and CDR2 FVKESK. This CDR3 region has 13 residues. V was trimmed by 4 bases and J by 9 bases, leaving 10 bases between them. CDR3 sequence reads: CASSRQVASPLHF. CDR3 in DNA: TGTGCCAGCAGCCGGCAGGTTGCTTCACCCCTCCACTTT.

This chain joins TRBV19 and TRBJ2-7; TRBD2 agrees at 9 bases. Germline V gene sequence: CDR1 LNHDA, CDR2 SQIVND (reference sequence). V shed 2 bases and J 0 bases; nucleotides not matched to a gene: 14. The CDR3 has 19 residues. CDR3 DNA: TGTGCCAGTAGTATAAAGGGTCTTAGCGGGAGCCAAGGCTCCTACGAGCAGTACTTC. Its translation is CASSIKGLSGSQGSYEQYF. Together with reference TRBV19 and TRBJ2-7, the CDR3 gives the full variable domain: DGGITQSPKYLFRKEGQNVTLSCEQNLNHDAMYWYRQDPGQGLRLIYYSQIVNDFQKGDIAEGYSVSREKKESFPLTVTSAQKNPTAFYLCASSIKGLSGSQGSYEQYFGPGTRLTVT.

The chain combines TRBV28 with TRBJ1-5; 9 bases map to TRBD1. After removal of 5 bases from V and 7 bases from J, the junction contained 9 bases not matched to a gene. Germline-derived CDR1 and CDR2 are MDHEN and SYDVKM. The CDR3 totals 15 residues. Here the CDR3 reads CASSLRDRDWQPQHF. In nucleotides, the CDR3 is TGTGCCAGCAGTCTCCGGGACAGGGACTGGCAGCCCCAGCATTTT.

The J gene is TRBJ2-3, the V gene TRBV19; D gene ambiguous. Trimming removed 4 bases at V and 2 bases at J, with 7 bases between. The CDR3 covers 13 residues. Germline CDR1 and CDR2: LNHDA and SQIVND (reference sequence). The CDR3 reads CASSKGYTDTQYF. The CDR3 bases are TGTGCCAGTAGTAAAGGGTACACAGATACGCAGTATTTT. The complete variable domain, with remaining parts taken from reference TRBV19 and TRBJ2-3, reads DGGITQSPKYLFRKEGQNVTLSCEQNLNHDAMYWYRQDPGQGLRLIYYSQIVNDFQKGDIAEGYSVSREKKESFPLTVTSAQKNPTAFYLCASSKGYTDTQYFGPGTRLTVL.